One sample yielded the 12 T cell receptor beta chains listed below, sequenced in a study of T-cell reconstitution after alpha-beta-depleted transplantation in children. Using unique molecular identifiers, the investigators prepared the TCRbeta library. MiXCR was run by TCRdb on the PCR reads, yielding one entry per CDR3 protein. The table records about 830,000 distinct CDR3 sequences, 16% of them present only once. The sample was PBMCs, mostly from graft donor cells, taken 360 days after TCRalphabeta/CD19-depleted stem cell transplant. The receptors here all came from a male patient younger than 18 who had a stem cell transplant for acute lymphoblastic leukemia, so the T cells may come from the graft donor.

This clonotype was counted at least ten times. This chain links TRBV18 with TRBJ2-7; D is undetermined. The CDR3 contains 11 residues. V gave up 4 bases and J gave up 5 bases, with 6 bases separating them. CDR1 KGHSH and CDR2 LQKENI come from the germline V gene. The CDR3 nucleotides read TGTGCCAGCTCACTTGAGCACGAGCAGTACTTC. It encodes CASSLEHEQYF.

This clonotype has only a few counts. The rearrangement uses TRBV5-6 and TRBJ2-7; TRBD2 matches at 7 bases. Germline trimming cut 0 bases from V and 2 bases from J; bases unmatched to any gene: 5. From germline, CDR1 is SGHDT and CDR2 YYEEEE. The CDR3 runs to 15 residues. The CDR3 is CASSLGGRPPYEQYF. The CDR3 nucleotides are TGTGCCAGCAGCTTGGGCGGGAGACCCCCCTACGAGCAGTACTTC.

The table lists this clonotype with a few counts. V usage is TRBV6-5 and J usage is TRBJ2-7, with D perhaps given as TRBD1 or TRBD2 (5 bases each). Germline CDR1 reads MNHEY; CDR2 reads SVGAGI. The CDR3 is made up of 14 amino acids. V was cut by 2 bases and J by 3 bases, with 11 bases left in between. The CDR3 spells CASSYGTGVYEQYF. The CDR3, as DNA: TGTGCCAGCAGTTACGGGACGGGCGTCTACGAGCAGTACTTC.

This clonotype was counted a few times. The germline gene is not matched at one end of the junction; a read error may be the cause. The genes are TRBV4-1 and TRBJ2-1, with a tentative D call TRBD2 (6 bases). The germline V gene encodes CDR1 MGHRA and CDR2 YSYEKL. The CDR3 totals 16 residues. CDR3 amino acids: CASRQVAASSYNEQFF. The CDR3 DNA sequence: TGCGCCAGCAGACAAGTAGCGGCGAGCTCCTACAATGAGCAGTTCTTC.

CDR3 protein: CASSWGLVTHEQYF. CDR3 in DNA: TGTGCCAGCAGTTGGGGACTAGTCACCCACGAGCAGTACTTC. The rearrangement joins TRBV6-5 to TRBJ2-7, with 8 positions matching TRBD2. The V gene's germline CDR1 is MNHEY and CDR2 SVGAGI. The CDR3 totals 14 residues. V shed 4 bases, J shed 5 bases, and the junction held 7 bases outside the gene matches.

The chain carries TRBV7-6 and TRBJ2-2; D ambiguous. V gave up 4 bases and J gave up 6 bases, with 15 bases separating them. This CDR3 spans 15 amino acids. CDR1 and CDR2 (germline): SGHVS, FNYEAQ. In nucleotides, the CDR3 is TGTGCCAGCAGCTCCCCCCTGAGTGTACCCGGGGAGCTGTTTTTT. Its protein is CASSSPLSVPGELFF.

The CDR3 here is CASSSGTSGVWNEQFF. As DNA, the CDR3 is TGTGCCAGCAGCTCCGGGACTAGCGGCGTGTGGAATGAGCAGTTCTTC. V is TRBV5-6 and J is TRBJ2-1; TRBD2 matches 11 bases. From germline, CDR1 is SGHDT and CDR2 YYEEEE. The CDR3 loop spans 16 amino acids. V lost 3 bases, J lost 7 bases, and 9 bases stayed unmatched.

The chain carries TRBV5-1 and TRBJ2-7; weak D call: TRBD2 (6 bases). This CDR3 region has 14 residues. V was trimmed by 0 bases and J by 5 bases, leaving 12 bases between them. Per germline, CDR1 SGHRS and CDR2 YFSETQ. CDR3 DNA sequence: TGCGCCAGCAGCTTGGTGACGGGGGTGAACGAGCAGTACTTC. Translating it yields CASSLVTGVNEQYF. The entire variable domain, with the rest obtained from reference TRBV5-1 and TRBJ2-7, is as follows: KAGVTQTPRYLIKTRGQQVTLSCSPISGHRSVSWYQQTPGQGLQFLFEYFSETQRNKGNFPGRFSGRQFSNSRSEMNVSTLELGDSALYLCASSLVTGVNEQYFGPGTRLTVT.

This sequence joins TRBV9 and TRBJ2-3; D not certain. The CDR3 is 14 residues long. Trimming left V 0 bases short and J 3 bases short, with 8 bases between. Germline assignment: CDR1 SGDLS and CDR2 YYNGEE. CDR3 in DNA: TGTGCCAGCAGCGTAGAGGTAGGGACAGATACGCAGTATTTT. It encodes CASSVEVGTDTQYF. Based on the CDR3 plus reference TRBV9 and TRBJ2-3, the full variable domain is DSGVTQTPKHLITATGQRVTLRCSPRSGDLSVYWYQQSLDQGLQFLIQYYNGEERAKGNILERFSAQQFPDLHSELNLSSLELGDSALYFCASSVEVGTDTQYFGPGTRLTVL.

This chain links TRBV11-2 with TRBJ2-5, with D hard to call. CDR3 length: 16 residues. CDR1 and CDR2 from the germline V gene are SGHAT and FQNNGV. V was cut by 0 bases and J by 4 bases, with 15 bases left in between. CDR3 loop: CASSLDLKFARETQYF. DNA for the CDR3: TGTGCCAGCAGCTTAGATCTGAAGTTCGCGAGAGAGACCCAGTACTTC.

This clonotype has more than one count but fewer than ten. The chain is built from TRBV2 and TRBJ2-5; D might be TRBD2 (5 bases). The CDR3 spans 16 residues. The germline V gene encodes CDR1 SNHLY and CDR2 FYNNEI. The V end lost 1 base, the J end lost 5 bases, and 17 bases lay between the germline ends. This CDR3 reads CASSEDRLPVSETQYF. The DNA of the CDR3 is TGTGCCAGCAGTGAAGATCGACTACCCGTGAGCGAGACCCAGTACTTC.

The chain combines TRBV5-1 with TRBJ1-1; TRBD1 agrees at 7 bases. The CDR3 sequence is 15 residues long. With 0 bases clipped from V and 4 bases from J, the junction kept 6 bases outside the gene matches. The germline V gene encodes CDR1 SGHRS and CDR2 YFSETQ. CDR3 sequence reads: CASSLVSQGGTEAFF. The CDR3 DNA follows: TGCGCCAGCAGCTTGGTTTCCCAGGGGGGCACTGAAGCTTTCTTT.